One sample yielded the 8 T cell receptor beta chains listed below, sequenced in a study of control samples from healthy donors and cancer patients. The protocol was immunoSEQ multiplex PCR, while the TCRdb copy is restricted to in-frame clones and leaves out a portion. The sample yields some 210,000 clones, roughly nine tenths seen once. The sample consisted of blood. These receptors came from a man in his thirties or forties in good health.

The genes are TRBV30 and TRBJ2-3; 12 positions match TRBD2. This CDR3 has 15 residues. V lost 0 bases and J lost 4; bases outside the gene matches: 2. Germline V lookup: CDR1 GTSNPN, CDR2 SVGIG (reference sequence). CDR3 in DNA: TGTGCCTGGAGTGTCCTAGCGGGGGGGCCAGATACGCAGTATTTT. Translated, it gives CAWSVLAGGPDTQYF.

V usage is TRBV19 and J usage is TRBJ1-1; weak D call: TRBD1 (6 bases). Germline CDR1 reads LNHDA; CDR2 reads SQIVND (reference sequence). The V end lost 7 bases, the J end lost 4 bases, and 13 bases lay between the germline ends. The CDR3 spans 13 residues. Here the CDR3 DNA reads TGTGCCAGTACCAGGGGCTGGGCCACTGAAGCTTTCTTT. Translated: CASTRGWATEAFF.

The rearrangement uses TRBV7-9 and TRBJ2-2; 9 bases map to TRBD1. This CDR3 is 16 amino acids long. V was clipped by 5 bases and J by 7 bases; unmatched bases: 11. CDR1 is SEHNR and CDR2 is FQNEAQ in the germline V gene (reference sequence). This CDR3 is CASSTQTGGAGGELFF. The DNA for the CDR3 is TGTGCCAGCAGCACCCAAACAGGGGGCGCGGGCGGGGAGCTGTTTTTT.

The chain combines TRBV5-1 with TRBJ2-6; TRBD1 is a possible D gene (6 bases). The CDR3 has 17 amino acids. Trimming shortened V by 4 bases and J by 0 bases, and 14 bases separated the two germline ends. Germline V gives CDR1 SGHRS, CDR2 YFSETQ. The CDR3 reads CASSLAGQFSGANVLTF. The CDR3 bases are TGCGCCAGCAGCCTAGCCGGACAGTTCTCTGGGGCCAACGTCCTGACTTTC.

The chain joins TRBV5-1 to TRBJ2-2; D possibly corresponds to TRBD1 (5 bases). Trimming pared 3 bases from V and 4 bases from J, leaving 16 bases between. CDR3 length equals 16 residues. Germline V lookup: CDR1 SGHRS, CDR2 YFSETQ. For the CDR3, the DNA is TGCGCCAGCAGCTCGGGTGCGACAGAATCCACCGGGGAGCTGTTTTTT. Its translation: CASSSGATESTGELFF.

CDR3 loop: CASSLRGVRTDTQYF. Written as DNA, the CDR3 is TGCGCCAGCAGCCTTAGGGGGGTCCGGACAGATACGCAGTATTTT. The rearrangement uses TRBV5-1 and TRBJ2-3; D possibly uses TRBD1 or TRBD2 (6 bases each). V lost 4 bases to trimming and J lost 3 bases, with 15 bases between them. Germline loops: CDR1 SGHRS, CDR2 YFSETQ. This CDR3 spans 15 amino acids.

This chain connects TRBV3-1 (or the pseudogene TRBV3-2) to TRBJ2-1; D is perhaps TRBD2 (6 bases). Per germline, CDR1 LGHDT and CDR2 YNNKEL (reference sequence). The CDR3 length is 15 residues. V dropped 0 bases and J dropped 8 bases, with 14 bases sitting between them. The DNA for the CDR3 is TGTGCCAGCAGCCAAGACAGTGGCGGCGGGGATGAGCAGTTCTTC. This gives the protein CASSQDSGGGDEQFF.

This chain uses TRBV6-6 with TRBJ1-2; 9 bases match TRBD1. CDR3 size: 15 residues. Per the germline V gene, CDR1 is MNHNY and CDR2 is SVGAGI (reference sequence). Unmatched junction bases numbered 11, after V lost 5 bases and J lost 7 bases. DNA for the CDR3: TGTGCCAGCAGTCACCGGACAGGGGTAATGGCTGGCTACACCTTC. Protein product: CASSHRTGVMAGYTF.